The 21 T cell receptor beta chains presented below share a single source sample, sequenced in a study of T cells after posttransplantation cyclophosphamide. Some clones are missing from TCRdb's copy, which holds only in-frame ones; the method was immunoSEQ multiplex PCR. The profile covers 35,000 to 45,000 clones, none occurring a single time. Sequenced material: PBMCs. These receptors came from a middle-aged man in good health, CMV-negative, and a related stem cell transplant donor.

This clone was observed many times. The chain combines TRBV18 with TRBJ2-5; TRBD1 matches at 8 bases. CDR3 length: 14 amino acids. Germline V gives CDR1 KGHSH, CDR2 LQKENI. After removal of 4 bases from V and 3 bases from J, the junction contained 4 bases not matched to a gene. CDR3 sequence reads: CASSQETGEETQYF. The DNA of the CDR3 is TGTGCCAGCTCACAGGAGACAGGGGAAGAGACCCAGTACTTC.

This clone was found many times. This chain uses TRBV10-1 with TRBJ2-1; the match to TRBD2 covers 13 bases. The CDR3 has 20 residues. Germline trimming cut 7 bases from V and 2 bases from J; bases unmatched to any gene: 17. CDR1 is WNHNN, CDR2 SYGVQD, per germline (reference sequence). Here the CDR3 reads CASIWGSGTSGAKAYNEQFF. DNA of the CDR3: TGCGCCAGCATTTGGGGGTCCGGGACTAGCGGGGCCAAGGCCTACAATGAGCAGTTCTTC.

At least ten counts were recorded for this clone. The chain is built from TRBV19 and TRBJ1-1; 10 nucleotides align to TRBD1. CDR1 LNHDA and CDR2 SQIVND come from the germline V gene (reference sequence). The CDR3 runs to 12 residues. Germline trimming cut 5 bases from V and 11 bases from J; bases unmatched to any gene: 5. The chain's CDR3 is CASSVRGQGAFF. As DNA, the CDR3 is TGTGCCAGTAGTGTAAGGGGACAGGGGGCTTTCTTT.

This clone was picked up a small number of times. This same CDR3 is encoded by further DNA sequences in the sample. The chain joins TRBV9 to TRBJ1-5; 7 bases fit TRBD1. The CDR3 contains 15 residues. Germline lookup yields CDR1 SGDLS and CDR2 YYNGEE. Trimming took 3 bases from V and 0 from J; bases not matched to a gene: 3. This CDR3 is CASSATGNSNQPQHF. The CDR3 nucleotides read TGTGCCAGCAGCGCGACAGGGAATAGCAATCAGCCCCAGCATTTT. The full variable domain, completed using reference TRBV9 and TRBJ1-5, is DSGVTQTPKHLITATGQRVTLRCSPRSGDLSVYWYQQSLDQGLQFLIQYYNGEERAKGNILERFSAQQFPDLHSELNLSSLELGDSALYFCASSATGNSNQPQHFGDGTRLSIL.

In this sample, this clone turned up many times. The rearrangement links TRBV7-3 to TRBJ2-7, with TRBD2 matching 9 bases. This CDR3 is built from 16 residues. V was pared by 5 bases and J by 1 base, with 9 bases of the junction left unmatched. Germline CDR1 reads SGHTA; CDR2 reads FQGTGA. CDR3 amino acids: CASSHYPSGKSYEQYV. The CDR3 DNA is TGTGCCAGCAGCCACTATCCTAGCGGGAAGTCCTACGAGCAGTACGTC.

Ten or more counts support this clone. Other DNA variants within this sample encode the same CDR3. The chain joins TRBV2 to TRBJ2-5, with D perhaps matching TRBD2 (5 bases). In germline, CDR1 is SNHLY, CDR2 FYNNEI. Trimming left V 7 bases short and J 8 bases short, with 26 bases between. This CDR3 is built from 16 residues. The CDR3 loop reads CASTGEQVGPVGTQYF. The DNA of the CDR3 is TGTGCCAGCACCGGGGAGCAGGTGGGCCCTGTGGGAACCCAGTACTTC.

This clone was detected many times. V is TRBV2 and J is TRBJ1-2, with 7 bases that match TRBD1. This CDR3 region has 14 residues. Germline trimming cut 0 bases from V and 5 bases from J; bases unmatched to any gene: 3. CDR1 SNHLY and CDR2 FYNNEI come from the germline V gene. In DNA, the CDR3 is TGTGCCAGCAGTGAAGCCGGGGGACAGTATGGCTACACCTTC. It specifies CASSEAGGQYGYTF.

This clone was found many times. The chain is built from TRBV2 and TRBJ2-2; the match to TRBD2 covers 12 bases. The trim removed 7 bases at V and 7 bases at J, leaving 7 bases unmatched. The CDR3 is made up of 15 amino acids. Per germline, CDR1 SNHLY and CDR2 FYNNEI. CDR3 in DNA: TGTGCCAGCAATGGGCTAGCGGGAGGGTACGGGGAGCTGTTTTTT. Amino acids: CASNGLAGGYGELFF.

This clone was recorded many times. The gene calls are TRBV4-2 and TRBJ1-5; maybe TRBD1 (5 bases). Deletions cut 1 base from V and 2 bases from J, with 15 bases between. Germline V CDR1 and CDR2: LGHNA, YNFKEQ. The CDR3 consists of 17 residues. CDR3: CASSQGGQGSGNQPQHF. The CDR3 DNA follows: TGTGCCAGCAGCCAAGGAGGTCAGGGTTCGGGCAATCAGCCCCAGCATTTT.

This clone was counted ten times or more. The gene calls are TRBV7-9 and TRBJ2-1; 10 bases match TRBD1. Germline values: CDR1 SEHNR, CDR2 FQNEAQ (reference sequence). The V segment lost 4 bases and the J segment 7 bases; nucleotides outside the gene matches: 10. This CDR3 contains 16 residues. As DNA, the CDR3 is TGTGCCAGCAGCTCTTTAACCGGGACAGGGGATAATGAGCAGTTCTTC. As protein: CASSSLTGTGDNEQFF.

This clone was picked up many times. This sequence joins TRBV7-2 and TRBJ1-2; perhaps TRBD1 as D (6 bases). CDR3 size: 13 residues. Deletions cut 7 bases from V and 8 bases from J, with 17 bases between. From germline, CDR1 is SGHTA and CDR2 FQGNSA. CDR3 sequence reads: CASTPWGGGGYTF. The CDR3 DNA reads TGTGCCAGCACCCCGTGGGGGGGCGGGGGCTACACCTTC.

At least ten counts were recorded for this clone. In DNA form, the CDR3 reads TGTGCCATCAGGCCGGGACAGGGGGTTCTTGGCTACACCTTC. It codes for CAIRPGQGVLGYTF. This sequence joins TRBV10-3 and TRBJ1-2, with TRBD1 identical over 11 bases. This CDR3 is built from 14 residues. CDR1 is ENHRY, CDR2 SYGVKD, per germline. The V gene end was trimmed by 6 bases and the J gene end by 7 bases; junction bases not matched to a gene: 7.

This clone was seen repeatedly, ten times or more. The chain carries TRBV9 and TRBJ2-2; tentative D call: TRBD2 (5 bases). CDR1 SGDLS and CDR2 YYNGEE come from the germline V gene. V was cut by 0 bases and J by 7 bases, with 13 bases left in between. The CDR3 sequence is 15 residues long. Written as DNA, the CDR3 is TGTGCCAGCAGCGTAGAAGCTAGCCTTGGCGGGGAGCTGTTTTTT. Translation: CASSVEASLGGELFF.

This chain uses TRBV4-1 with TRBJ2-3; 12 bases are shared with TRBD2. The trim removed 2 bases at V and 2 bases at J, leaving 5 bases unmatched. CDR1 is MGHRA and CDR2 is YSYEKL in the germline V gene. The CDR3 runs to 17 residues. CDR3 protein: CASSQPRLAGATDTQYF. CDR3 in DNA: TGCGCCAGCAGCCAACCCCGACTAGCGGGGGCCACAGATACGCAGTATTTT.

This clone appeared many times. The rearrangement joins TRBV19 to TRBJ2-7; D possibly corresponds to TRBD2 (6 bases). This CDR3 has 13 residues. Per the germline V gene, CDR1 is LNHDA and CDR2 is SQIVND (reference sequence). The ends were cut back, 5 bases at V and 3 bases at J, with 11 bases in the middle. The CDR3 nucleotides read TGTGCCAGTAGTCCGGGACTCAACTACGAGCAGTACTTC. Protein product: CASSPGLNYEQYF.

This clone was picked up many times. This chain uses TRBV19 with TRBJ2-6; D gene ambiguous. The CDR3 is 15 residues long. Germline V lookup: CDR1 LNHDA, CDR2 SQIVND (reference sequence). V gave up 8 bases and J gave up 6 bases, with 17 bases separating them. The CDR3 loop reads CASAADLSEANVLTF. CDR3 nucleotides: TGTGCCAGTGCGGCAGACCTGTCGGAGGCCAACGTCCTGACTTTC. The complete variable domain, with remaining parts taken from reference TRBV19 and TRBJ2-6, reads DGGITQSPKYLFRKEGQNVTLSCEQNLNHDAMYWYRQDPGQGLRLIYYSQIVNDFQKGDIAEGYSVSREKKESFPLTVTSAQKNPTAFYLCASAADLSEANVLTFGAGSRLTVL.

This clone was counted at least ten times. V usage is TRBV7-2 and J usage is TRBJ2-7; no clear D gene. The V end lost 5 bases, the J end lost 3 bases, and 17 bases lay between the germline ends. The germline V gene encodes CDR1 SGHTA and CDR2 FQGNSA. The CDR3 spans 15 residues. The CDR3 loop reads CASSQRQPGSYEQYF. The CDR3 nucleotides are TGTGCCAGCAGCCAACGACAACCAGGAAGCTACGAGCAGTACTTC.

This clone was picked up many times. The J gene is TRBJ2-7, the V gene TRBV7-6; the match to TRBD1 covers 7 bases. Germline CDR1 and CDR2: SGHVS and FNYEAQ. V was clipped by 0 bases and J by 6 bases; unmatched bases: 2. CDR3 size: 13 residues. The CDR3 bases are TGTGCCAGCAGCTTAGCGGCAGGGGGCGAGCAGTACTTC. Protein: CASSLAAGGEQYF.

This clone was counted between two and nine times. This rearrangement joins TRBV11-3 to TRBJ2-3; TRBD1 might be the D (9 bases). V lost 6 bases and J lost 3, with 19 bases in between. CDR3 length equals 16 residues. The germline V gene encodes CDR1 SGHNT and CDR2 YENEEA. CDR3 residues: CASSWISGTGTDTQYF. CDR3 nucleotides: TGTGCCAGCAGTTGGATTAGCGGGACAGGGACAGATACGCAGTATTTT.

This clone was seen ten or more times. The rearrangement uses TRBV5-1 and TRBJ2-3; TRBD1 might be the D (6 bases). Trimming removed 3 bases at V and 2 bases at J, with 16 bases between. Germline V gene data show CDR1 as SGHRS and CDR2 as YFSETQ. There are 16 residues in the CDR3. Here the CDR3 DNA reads TGCGCCAGCAGCTCACGGGGACACGAGAACACAGATACGCAGTATTTT. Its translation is CASSSRGHENTDTQYF.

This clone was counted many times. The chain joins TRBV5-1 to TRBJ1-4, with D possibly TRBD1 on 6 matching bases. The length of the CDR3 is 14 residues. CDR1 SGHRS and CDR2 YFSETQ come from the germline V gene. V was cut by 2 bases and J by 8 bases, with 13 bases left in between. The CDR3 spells CASSLVTGDEKLFF. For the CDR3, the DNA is TGCGCCAGCAGCTTAGTGACAGGTGACGAAAAACTGTTTTTT.